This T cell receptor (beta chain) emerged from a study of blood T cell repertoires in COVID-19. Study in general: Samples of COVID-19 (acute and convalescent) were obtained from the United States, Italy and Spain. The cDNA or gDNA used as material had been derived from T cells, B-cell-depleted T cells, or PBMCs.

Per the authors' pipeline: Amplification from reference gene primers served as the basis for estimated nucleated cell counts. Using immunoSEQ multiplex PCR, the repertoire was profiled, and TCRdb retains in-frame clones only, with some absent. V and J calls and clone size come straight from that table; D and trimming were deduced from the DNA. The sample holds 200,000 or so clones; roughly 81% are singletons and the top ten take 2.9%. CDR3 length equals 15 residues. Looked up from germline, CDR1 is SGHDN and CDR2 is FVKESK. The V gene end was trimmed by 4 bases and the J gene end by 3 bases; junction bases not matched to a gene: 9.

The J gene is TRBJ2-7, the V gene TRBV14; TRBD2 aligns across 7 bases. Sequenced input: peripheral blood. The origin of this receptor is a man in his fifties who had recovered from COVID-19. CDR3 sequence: CASSPHGGGYYEQYF. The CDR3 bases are TGTGCCAGCAGCCCACACGGGGGAGGGTACTACGAGCAGTACTTC.